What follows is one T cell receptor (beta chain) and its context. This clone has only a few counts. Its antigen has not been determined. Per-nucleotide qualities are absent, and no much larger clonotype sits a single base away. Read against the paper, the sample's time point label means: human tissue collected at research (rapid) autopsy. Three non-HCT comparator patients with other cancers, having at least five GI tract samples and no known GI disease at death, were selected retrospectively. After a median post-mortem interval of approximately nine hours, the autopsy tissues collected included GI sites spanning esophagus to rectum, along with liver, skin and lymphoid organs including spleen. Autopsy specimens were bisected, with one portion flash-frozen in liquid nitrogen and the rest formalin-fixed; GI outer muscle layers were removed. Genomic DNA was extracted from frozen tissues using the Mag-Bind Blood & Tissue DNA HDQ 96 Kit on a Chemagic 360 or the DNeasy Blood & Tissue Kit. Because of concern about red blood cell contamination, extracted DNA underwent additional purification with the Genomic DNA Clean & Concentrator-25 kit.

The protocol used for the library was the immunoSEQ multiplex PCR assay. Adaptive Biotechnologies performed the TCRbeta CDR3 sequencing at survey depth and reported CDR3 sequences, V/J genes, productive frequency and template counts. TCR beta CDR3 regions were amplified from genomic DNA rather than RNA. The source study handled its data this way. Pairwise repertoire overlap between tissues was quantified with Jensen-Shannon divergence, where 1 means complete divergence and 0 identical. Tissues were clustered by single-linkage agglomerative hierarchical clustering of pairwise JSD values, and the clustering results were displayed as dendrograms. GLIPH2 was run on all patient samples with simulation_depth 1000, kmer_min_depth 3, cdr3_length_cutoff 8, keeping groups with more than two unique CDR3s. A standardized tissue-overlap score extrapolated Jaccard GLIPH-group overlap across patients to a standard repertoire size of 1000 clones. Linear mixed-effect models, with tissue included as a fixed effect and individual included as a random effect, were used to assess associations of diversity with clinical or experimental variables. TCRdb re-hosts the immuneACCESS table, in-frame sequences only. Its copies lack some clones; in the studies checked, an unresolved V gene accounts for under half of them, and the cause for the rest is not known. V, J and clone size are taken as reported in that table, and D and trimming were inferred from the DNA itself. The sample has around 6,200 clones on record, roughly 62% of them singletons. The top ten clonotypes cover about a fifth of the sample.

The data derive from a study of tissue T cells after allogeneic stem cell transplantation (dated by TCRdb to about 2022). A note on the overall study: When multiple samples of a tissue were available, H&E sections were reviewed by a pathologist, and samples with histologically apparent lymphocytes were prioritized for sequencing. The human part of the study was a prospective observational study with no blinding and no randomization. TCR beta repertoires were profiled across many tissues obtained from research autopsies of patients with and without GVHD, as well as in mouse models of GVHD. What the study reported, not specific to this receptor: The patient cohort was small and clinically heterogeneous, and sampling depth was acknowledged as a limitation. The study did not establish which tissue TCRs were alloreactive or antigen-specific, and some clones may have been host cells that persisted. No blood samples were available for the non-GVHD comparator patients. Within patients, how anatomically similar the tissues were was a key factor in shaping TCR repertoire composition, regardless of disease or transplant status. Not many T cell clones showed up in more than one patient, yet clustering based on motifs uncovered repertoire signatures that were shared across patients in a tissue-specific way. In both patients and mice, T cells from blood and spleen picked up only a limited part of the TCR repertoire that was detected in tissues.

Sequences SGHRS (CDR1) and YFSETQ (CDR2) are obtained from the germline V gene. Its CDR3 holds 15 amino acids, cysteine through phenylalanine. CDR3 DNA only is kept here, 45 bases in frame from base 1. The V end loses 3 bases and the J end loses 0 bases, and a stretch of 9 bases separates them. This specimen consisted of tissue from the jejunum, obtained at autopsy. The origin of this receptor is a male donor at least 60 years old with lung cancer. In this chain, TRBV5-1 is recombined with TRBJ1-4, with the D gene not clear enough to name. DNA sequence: TGCGCCAGCAGCTCGGACGGAACAACTAATGAAAAACTGTTTTTT. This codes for CASSSDGTTNEKLFF. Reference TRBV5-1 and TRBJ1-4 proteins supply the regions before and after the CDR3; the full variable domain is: KAGVTQTPRYLIKTRGQQVTLSCSPISGHRSVSWYQQTPGQGLQFLFEYFSETQRNKGNFPGRFSGRQFSNSRSEMNVSTLELGDSALYLCASSSDGTTNEKLFFGSGTQLSVL.